This entry lists 28 T cell receptor beta chains sequenced from one sample in a study of T cell responses to AZD1222 COVID-19 vaccine. TCRdb's copy holds only in-frame clones and misses some; the assay was immunoSEQ multiplex PCR. The table has 80,000 to 100,000 clones, 80% to 90% seen once. Sequenced here: peripheral blood, sampled on day 0 of AZD1222 vaccination. These receptors all come from an adult in good health.

The V call is TRBV19, the J call TRBJ1-5; D not resolved. This CDR3 spans 12 amino acids. Deletions cut 5 bases from V and 6 bases from J, with 8 bases between. Germline lookup yields CDR1 LNHDA and CDR2 SQIVND (reference sequence). DNA of the CDR3: TGTGCCAGTAGTGAGGTTGTTCAGCCCCAGCATTTT. This encodes CASSEVVQPQHF.

The V call is TRBV7-9, the J call TRBJ2-1, with 9 positions matching TRBD2. From germline, CDR1 is SEHNR and CDR2 FQNEAQ (reference sequence). Trimming at V came to 4 bases and at J to 4 bases, leaving 5 bases not matched to a gene. The CDR3 runs to 15 residues. CDR3 residues: CASSYGLASYNEQFF. Written as DNA, the CDR3 is TGTGCCAGCAGCTACGGACTAGCGTCATACAATGAGCAGTTCTTC.

The sample holds a few counts of this clone. The chain links TRBV19 to TRBJ1-5, with D perhaps TRBD1 (5 bases). Per germline, CDR1 LNHDA and CDR2 SQIVND (reference sequence). V lost 6 bases to trimming and J lost 5 bases, with 17 bases between them. This CDR3 has 15 amino acids. CDR3 in amino acids: CASRAVSGTYQPQHF. CDR3 nucleotide sequence: TGTGCCAGTAGAGCCGTTTCAGGGACCTATCAGCCCCAGCATTTT.

The chain has TRBV19 and TRBJ1-1, with TRBD1 identical over 8 bases. Trimming removed 7 bases from V and 5 bases from J; junction bases left unmatched: 9. The germline gives CDR1 LNHDA, CDR2 SQIVND (reference sequence). This CDR3 has 14 residues. The CDR3 DNA follows: TGTGCCAGTACCCACACAGGGGGATGGACTGAAGCTTTCTTT. Translation: CASTHTGGWTEAFF.

In its sample, this clone was seen a few times. This same CDR3 is encoded by further DNA sequences in the sample. V gene TRBV7-9 combines with J gene TRBJ2-7; D is undetermined. The V end was cut by 4 bases, the J end by 0 bases, with 7 bases between. This CDR3 contains 13 residues. Germline CDR1 and CDR2: SEHNR and FQNEAQ (reference sequence). This CDR3 is CASSSPSSYEQYF. Written as DNA, the CDR3 is TGTGCCAGCAGCTCACCCAGCTCCTACGAGCAGTACTTC.

The J gene is TRBJ2-1, the V gene TRBV5-4; 7 bases line up with TRBD2. The V gene's germline CDR1 is SGHNT and CDR2 YYREEE (reference sequence). The trim removed 7 bases at V and 4 bases at J, leaving 11 bases unmatched. The CDR3 runs to 15 residues. CDR3 nucleotides: TGTGCCAGCCAACGGGAGGACCAAGTTTACAATGAGCAGTTCTTC. Its translation is CASQREDQVYNEQFF.

The rearrangement links TRBV5-1 to TRBJ2-3; 7 bases map to TRBD2. Losses at the gene ends were 1 base for V and 4 bases for J; bases not matched to a gene: 9. CDR3 size: 16 residues. Germline-derived CDR1 and CDR2 are SGHRS and YFSETQ. CDR3 in amino acids: CASSLRTSGVADTQYF. The CDR3 nucleotides read TGCGCCAGCAGCTTGAGGACTAGTGGAGTTGCAGATACGCAGTATTTT.

The chain is built from TRBV6-5 and TRBJ1-1; 7 bases fit TRBD1. With V trimmed by 2 bases and J by 6 bases, 9 bases remained unmatched. From germline, CDR1 is MNHEY and CDR2 SVGAGI. The CDR3 consists of 15 residues. DNA of the CDR3: TGTGCCAGCAGTTACCCGACAGGGAAGGGCGCTGAAGCTTTCTTT. Translation: CASSYPTGKGAEAFF.

The chain couples TRBV30 to TRBJ2-2; possible D gene TRBD1, 6 bases. Per germline, CDR1 GTSNPN and CDR2 SVGIG (reference sequence). The CDR3 extends over 15 amino acids. V was trimmed by 0 bases and J by 7 bases, leaving 15 bases between them. The chain's CDR3 is CAWSVTGTLLGELFF. In nucleotides, the CDR3 is TGTGCCTGGAGTGTAACGGGGACACTTCTCGGGGAGCTGTTTTTT. The full variable domain, in which reference TRBV30 and TRBJ2-2 provide the parts outside the CDR3, is SQTIHQWPATLVQPVGSPLSLECTVEGTSNPNLYWYRQAAGRGLQLLFYSVGIGQISSEVPQNLSASRPQDRQFILSSKKLLLSDSGFYLCAWSVTGTLLGELFFGEGSRLTVL.

The genes are TRBV11-2 and TRBJ1-6, with D hard to call. CDR3 size: 15 residues. CDR1 and CDR2 from the germline V gene are SGHAT and FQNNGV. The V end lost 1 base, the J end lost 10 bases, and 14 bases lay between the germline ends. The CDR3 protein is CASSLARLAGSPLHF. The CDR3 DNA follows: TGTGCCAGCAGCTTAGCTCGGTTAGCGGGATCACCCCTCCACTTT.

Only one count was recorded for this clone. The rearrangement uses TRBV5-4 and TRBJ2-1; D not resolved. Trimming removed 5 bases from V and 3 bases from J, with 12 bases in between. The CDR3 has 14 residues. CDR1 is SGHNT, CDR2 YYREEE, per germline (reference sequence). The CDR3 sequence: CASRGGALYNEQFF. CDR3 nucleotide sequence: TGTGCCAGCAGAGGTGGAGCGCTCTACAATGAGCAGTTCTTC.

V is TRBV5-1 and J is TRBJ1-4; D not resolved. The germline V and J ends were trimmed by 0 bases and 4 bases, with 10 bases remaining between them. The CDR3 contains 15 residues. The germline gives CDR1 SGHRS, CDR2 YFSETQ. The CDR3 region is CASSLGSGNNEKLFF. CDR3 bases: TGCGCCAGCAGCTTGGGGTCAGGAAATAATGAAAAACTGTTTTTT.

The gene calls are TRBV27 and TRBJ2-3; TRBD1 might be the D (5 bases). CDR1 is MNHEY and CDR2 is SMNVEV in the germline V gene (reference sequence). V was trimmed by 4 bases and J by 4 bases, leaving 12 bases between them. The CDR3 runs 14 residues. In nucleotides, the CDR3 is TGTGCCAGCAGTTGGCAGGGAAGGGCAGATACGCAGTATTTT. Amino acid sequence: CASSWQGRADTQYF.

V and J are TRBV30 and TRBJ1-2, with 8 bases lining up with TRBD1. V shed 2 bases, J shed 7 bases, and the junction held 9 bases outside the gene matches. Germline V gene lookup returns CDR1 GTSNPN and CDR2 SVGIG (reference sequence). This CDR3 comprises 14 residues. The CDR3 spells CAWSFDRGERGYTF. The CDR3 DNA reads TGTGCCTGGAGTTTCGACAGGGGTGAACGTGGCTACACCTTC. Full variable domain (outside the CDR3, taken from reference TRBV30 and TRBJ1-2): SQTIHQWPATLVQPVGSPLSLECTVEGTSNPNLYWYRQAAGRGLQLLFYSVGIGQISSEVPQNLSASRPQDRQFILSSKKLLLSDSGFYLCAWSFDRGERGYTFGSGTRLTVV.

The genes are TRBV6-4 and TRBJ2-1; D is unclear. The CDR3 consists of 13 residues. The germline CDR1 and CDR2 sequences are MRHNA and SNTAGT. Trimming pared 11 bases from V and 2 bases from J, leaving 13 bases between. CDR3 region: CACSPGPYNEQFF. The CDR3 bases are TGTGCCTGCTCCCCGGGTCCCTACAATGAGCAGTTCTTC.

This chain connects TRBV2 to TRBJ2-7; D remains ambiguous. Trimming cost V 5 bases and J 3 bases, with 8 bases left between them. This CDR3 contains 12 residues. CDR1 and CDR2 from the germline V gene are SNHLY and FYNNEI. The CDR3 spells CASSPEHYEQYF. The CDR3 DNA follows: TGTGCCAGCAGTCCCGAGCACTACGAGCAGTACTTC.

The gene calls are TRBV5-1 and TRBJ2-7; a possible D gene is TRBD1 (6 bases). This CDR3 region has 12 residues. V shed 3 bases and J shed 6 bases, with 10 bases lying between them. From germline, CDR1 is SGHRS and CDR2 YFSETQ. The CDR3 DNA follows: TGCGCCAGCAGCTCGCAGGGGCGCGAGCAGTACTTC. Protein product: CASSSQGREQYF.

This clone appeared a single time. The V call is TRBV19, the J call TRBJ2-5, with 7 bases identical to TRBD1. CDR1 is LNHDA, CDR2 SQIVND, per germline (reference sequence). Trimming at V came to 3 bases and at J to 5 bases, leaving 12 bases not matched to a gene. The CDR3 sequence is 16 residues long. For the CDR3, the DNA is TGTGCCAGTAGTATTGGGGTAGGGGGCTTATCGGAGACCCAGTACTTC. Residues: CASSIGVGGLSETQYF.

The rearrangement joins TRBV24-1 to TRBJ2-1, with TRBD1 identical over 10 bases. J gave up 10 bases and V 3 bases, and 8 bases lay outside the gene matches. Germline values: CDR1 KGHDR, CDR2 SFDVKD. The CDR3 contains 15 residues. The CDR3 spells CATSDAGTGDSEQFF. The CDR3 coding sequence is TGTGCCACCAGTGATGCCGGGACAGGGGATTCGGAGCAGTTCTTC.

The rearrangement joins TRBV5-4 to TRBJ2-2, with D possibly being TRBD1 or TRBD2 (5 bases each). The CDR3 runs 15 residues. CDR1 is SGHNT and CDR2 is YYREEE in the germline V gene (reference sequence). With 4 bases removed from V and 3 bases from J, the gap between germline ends came to 13 bases. CDR3 coding DNA: TGTGCCAGCAGCCTCGGGACCCGGGACACCGGGGAGCTGTTTTTT. Translated, it gives CASSLGTRDTGELFF.

The chain recombines TRBV6-1 with TRBJ2-7, with no clear D. The CDR3 is 11 residues long. V dropped 3 bases and J dropped 4 bases, with 4 bases sitting between them. Germline-derived CDR1 and CDR2 are MNHNS and SASEGT. CDR3 nucleotides: TGTGCCAGCAGTGACGGTTACGAGCAGTACTTC. Amino acids: CASSDGYEQYF.

The V and J genes are TRBV5-8 and TRBJ1-5; no clear D gene. The CDR3 loop spans 15 amino acids. Trimming cost V 3 bases and J 5 bases, with 15 bases left between them. CDR1 SGHTS and CDR2 YDEGEE come from the germline V gene. The CDR3 DNA reads TGTGCCAGCAGCTCCGGGCAGACCTACTATCAGCCCCAGCATTTT. This gives the protein CASSSGQTYYQPQHF.

J is TRBJ1-6 and V is TRBV19; D uncertain. The CDR3 has 13 amino acids. CDR1 is LNHDA, CDR2 SQIVND, per germline (reference sequence). The V end was cut by 3 bases, the J end by 7 bases, with 7 bases between. This chain's CDR3 is CASSIPANSPLHF. The CDR3 DNA follows: TGTGCCAGTAGTATTCCCGCCAATTCACCCCTCCACTTT.

The J gene is TRBJ1-1, the V gene TRBV27, with no clear D. The CDR3 has 12 residues. Trimming removed 6 bases at V and 1 base at J, with 6 bases between. The germline V gene encodes CDR1 MNHEY and CDR2 SMNVEV (reference sequence). This chain's CDR3 is CASSNPNTEAFF. The CDR3, as DNA: TGTGCCAGCAGCAACCCGAACACTGAAGCTTTCTTT.

The chain joins TRBV12-3 or TRBV12-4 to TRBJ1-1; no clear D gene. Trimming shortened V by 2 bases and J by 4 bases, and 8 bases separated the two germline ends. CDR3 size: 13 residues. The DNA of the CDR3 is TGTGCCAGCAGTTTAAGGAGTGTCACTGAAGCTTTCTTT. Protein: CASSLRSVTEAFF.

The rearrangement links TRBV29-1 to TRBJ2-7; weak D call: TRBD1 (6 bases). Germline V gene data show CDR1 as SQVTM and CDR2 as ANQGSEA. The CDR3 extends over 15 amino acids. Trimming pared 1 base from V and 2 bases from J, leaving 15 bases between. CDR3 amino acids: CSVEGVQGFAYEQYF. The CDR3 DNA follows: TGCAGCGTTGAAGGGGTACAGGGATTTGCCTACGAGCAGTACTTC.

The V gene is TRBV5-4, the J gene TRBJ1-1; tentative D call: TRBD1 (5 bases). Germline loops: CDR1 SGHNT, CDR2 YYREEE (reference sequence). This CDR3 has 14 residues. V was cut by 3 bases and J by 4 bases, with 13 bases left in between. The CDR3 region has the DNA TGTGCCAGCAGCTCACAGGCAGGAGGCACTGAAGCTTTCTTT. Translated, it gives CASSSQAGGTEAFF.

In its sample, this clone was seen once. The chain joins TRBV29-1 to TRBJ2-7; 9 nucleotides line up with TRBD2. V dropped 3 bases and J dropped 2; count of bases not matched to a gene: 5. CDR1 is SQVTM and CDR2 is ANQGSEA in the germline V gene. This CDR3 has 14 residues. The CDR3 region has the DNA TGCAGCGTTGACTCTAGCGGGAACCCCTACGAGCAGTACTTC. Encoded protein: CSVDSSGNPYEQYF.